This T cell receptor (beta chain) was captured in a study of beta chain features in type 1 diabetes. Whole-study results and caveats: Sequencing of cDNA might inflate the share of cells that strongly express TCR. Comparison showed that naive, central memory and Treg TCRB repertoires appeared more similar among patients than among healthy donors. Patients with Type 1 diabetes showed moderately but significantly shorter TCRB CDR3s in all four CD4+ subsets.

Comments on this clone: Its antigen is not known.

The entirety of the isolated RNA underwent reverse transcription, so expressed TCRB transcripts were sequenced. The protocol was immunoSEQ multiplex PCR, while the TCRdb copy is restricted to in-frame clones and leaves out a portion. In the table there are more than 300,000 clones, about a tenth of which are singletons. Sorted populations were all over 98% pure. The sequence was obtained from a man younger than 45 with type 1 diabetes. Sequencing was done on a sample of central memory CD4+ T cells from blood.

The CDR3 reads CASRIRGQGDTQYF. The CDR3 DNA reads TGTGCCAGCAGGATCAGGGGGCAAGGAGATACGCAGTATTTT. The genes are TRBV28 and TRBJ2-3, with TRBD1 matching over 8 bases. The J segment lost 5 bases and the V segment lost 6 bases, leaving 7 bases of the junction unmatched. This CDR3 is 14 amino acids long. Germline V gene data show CDR1 as MDHEN and CDR2 as SYDVKM. The variable domain in full, with the rest retrieved from reference TRBV28 and TRBJ2-3, is DVKVTQSSRYLVKRTGEKVFLECVQDMDHENMFWYRQDPGLGLRLIYFSYDVKMKEKGDIPEGYSVSREKKERFSLILESASTNQTSMYLCASRIRGQGDTQYFGPGTRLTVL.